This T cell receptor (beta chain) was sequenced in a study of blood T cells in healthy people across ages. Each donor was a healthy Caucasian individual from Russia, aged about 6 to 100. Germline trimming cut 6 bases from V and 3 bases from J; bases unmatched to any gene: 8. The CDR3 is made up of 14 amino acids. Overall study results and limits: Comparison with aged donors showed that long-lived donors had more naive CD4+ cells and higher diversity. Expanded clonotype shifts may have been confounded, as the donors had an unknown CMV status.

A second PCR, run for roughly 7 to 12 cycles, used a sample-barcoded 5' primer plus a J-beta primer mix. Template switching added a 12-random-nucleotide identifier to every cDNA molecule. TCRdb called the 5' RACE reads again in MiXCR, with one record for every CDR3 protein. The data hold approximately 940,000 distinct CDR3 sequences, with roughly 50% observed a single time. This clonotype was counted between two and nine times. What it recognizes is unknown. This chain uses TRBV12-3 or TRBV12-4 with TRBJ2-7; 7 bases line up with TRBD1. The source of this sequence is a man younger than 45 in good health. Source material: blood. The CDR3 sequence: CASRSGQTNYEQYF. DNA of the CDR3: TGTGCCAGCAGGTCGGGACAGACTAACTACGAGCAGTACTTC.